A selection of T cell receptor beta chains follows, all from one sample in a study of OX40 agonist ivuxolimab in advanced cancers. The assay was immunoSEQ multiplex PCR, and TCRdb's table has in-frame clones only and misses some. The data contain 85,000 to 90,000 clones, more than 80% of them singletons. The material sequenced was CD4+ or CD8+ T cells sorted from blood, taken in a trial of the OX40 agonist ivuxolimab. These receptors were obtained from an adult with an advanced solid tumor such as melanoma, head and neck, liver or kidney cancer. CDR3s include the opening cysteine and the closing phenylalanine or tryptophan. Each record gives: D gene, V gene, clone size, J gene, CDR3 protein, CDR3 DNA. D genes are given only for firm matches. Clone size is shown for a subset of rows, as once, few, many or a class of expanded clone.

>TRBD1|TRBV6-5|.|TRBJ1-1
CASSPTQGHTEAFF
TGTGCCAGCAGTCCCACACAGGGGCACACTGAAGCTTTCTTT
>TRBD1|TRBV7-2|few|TRBJ1-1
CASSPSARGAEAFF
TGTGCCAGCAGTCCCAGCGCCAGGGGGGCTGAAGCTTTCTTT
>.|TRBV7-2|.|TRBJ1-6
CASSLGAGPYSPLHF
TGTGCCAGCAGCTTAGGGGCCGGTCCTTATTCACCCCTCCACTTT
>.|TRBV30|once|TRBJ2-7
CAWSAGQPYEQYF
TGTGCCTGGAGTGCAGGACAGCCCTACGAGCAGTACTTC
>.|TRBV7-3|.|TRBJ2-1
CASSNSWYPGDNEQFF
TGTGCCAGCAGCAACTCGTGGTATCCGGGAGACAATGAGCAGTTCTTC
>.|TRBV7-9|.|TRBJ1-1
CASSPGGGRSTEAFF
TGTGCCAGCAGCCCCGGGGGGGGACGGAGCACTGAAGCTTTCTTT
>.|TRBV6-6|once|TRBJ1-5
CASSYSGRYSNQPQHF
TGTGCCAGCAGTTACTCGGGCAGATATAGCAATCAGCCCCAGCATTTT
>TRBD2|TRBV7-3|.|TRBJ2-1
CASSVSREAVPNEQFF
TGTGCCAGCAGCGTCTCGCGGGAGGCCGTACCCAATGAGCAGTTCTTC
>TRBD2|TRBV7-9|.|TRBJ2-7
CASSLGSGRVYEQYF
TGTGCCAGCAGCTTAGGGAGCGGGAGGGTATACGAGCAGTACTTC
>.|TRBV9|.|TRBJ1-2
CASSERGYGYTF
TGTGCCAGCAGCGAGAGGGGCTATGGCTACACCTTC
>.|TRBV5-8|.|TRBJ1-1
CASSSYRVNTEAFF
TGTGCCAGCAGTTCGTACAGGGTGAACACTGAAGCTTTCTTT
>.|TRBV9|once|TRBJ2-3
CASSLGPSTDTQYF
TGTGCCAGCAGCCTAGGACCTAGCACAGATACGCAGTATTTT
>TRBD1|TRBV28|.|TRBJ1-3
CASRPGTGLGNTIYF
TGTGCCAGCAGACCTGGGACAGGGCTCGGAAACACCATATATTTT
>.|TRBV28|.|TRBJ2-2
CASRSEGARDTGELFF
TGTGCCAGCAGATCGGAGGGGGCGCGGGACACCGGGGAGCTGTTTTTT
>TRBD1|TRBV9|.|TRBJ2-2
CASSVLGTGGTGELFF
TGTGCCAGCAGCGTGCTCGGGACAGGAGGCACCGGGGAGCTGTTTTTT
>.|TRBV11-1|once|TRBJ1-1
CASSRQKRNTEAFF
TGTGCCAGCAGCCGACAGAAAAGGAACACTGAAGCTTTCTTT
>.|TRBV28|.|TRBJ2-7
CASGGVAYEQYF
TGTGCCAGTGGTGGGGTGGCCTACGAGCAGTACTTC
>TRBD2|TRBV4-2|.|TRBJ2-3
CASSQAALAGTTDTQYF
TGTGCCAGCAGCCAAGCGGCCCTAGCGGGGACCACAGATACGCAGTATTTT
>.|TRBV28|.|TRBJ1-5
CASNPGANQPQHF
TGTGCCAGCAATCCGGGGGCGAATCAGCCCCAGCATTTT
>.|TRBV6-6|.|TRBJ1-5
CASTLVVRQPQHF
TGTGCCAGCACCCTAGTCGTACGTCAGCCCCAGCATTTT
>.|TRBV19|.|TRBJ1-2
CASTPWQWVGQRYTF
TGTGCCAGTACCCCCTGGCAGTGGGTGGGACAACGCTACACCTTC
>TRBD1|TRBV2|.|TRBJ1-2
CASRAGQGSGYTF
TGTGCCAGCAGGGCGGGACAGGGGAGTGGCTACACCTTC
>TRBD2|TRBV15|.|TRBJ2-5
CATSRGGGGYQETQYF
TGTGCCACCAGCAGAGGTGGCGGGGGGTACCAAGAGACCCAGTACTTC
>TRBD1|TRBV28|once|TRBJ1-5
CASPPQGAVGNQPQHF
TGTGCCAGCCCCCCCCAGGGGGCGGTGGGCAATCAGCCCCAGCATTTT
>TRBD1|TRBV11-2|.|TRBJ2-1
CASSLGTGQGNEQFF
TGTGCCAGCAGCCTAGGGACTGGACAGGGCAATGAGCAGTTCTTC
>TRBD2|TRBV29-1|.|TRBJ2-5
CSLSETSGRRETQYF
TGCAGCCTTTCCGAAACTAGCGGGAGGAGGGAGACCCAGTACTTC
>.|TRBV27|.|TRBJ2-5
CATKERPSREETQYF
TGTGCCACTAAAGAGCGGCCTAGCAGGGAAGAGACCCAGTACTTC
>TRBD2|TRBV10-1|.|TRBJ2-1
CASSDRAGGRYNEQFF
TGCGCCAGCAGTGATAGAGCGGGGGGGCGGTACAATGAGCAGTTCTTC
>.|TRBV7-9|.|TRBJ1-4
CASSLSRLSGNEKLFF
TGTGCCAGCAGCTTATCTCGTTTGTCGGGTAATGAAAAACTGTTTTTT
>.|TRBV7-2|.|TRBJ2-2
CASSERSTGELFF
TGTGCCAGCAGCGAAAGGAGCACCGGGGAGCTGTTTTTT
>.|TRBV5-8|.|TRBJ2-1
CASSFKRAYNEQFF
TGTGCCAGCAGCTTTAAACGGGCATACAATGAGCAGTTCTTC
>.|TRBV19|.|TRBJ1-5
CASSIQGYSNQPQHF
TGTGCCAGTAGTATACAGGGGTATAGCAATCAGCCCCAGCATTTT
>.|TRBV5-1|once|TRBJ2-5
CASSLGFQETQYF
TGCGCCAGCAGCTTGGGGTTCCAAGAGACCCAGTACTTC
>.|TRBV6-1|.|TRBJ1-5
CATELGQSNGQPQHF
TGTGCCACAGAACTTGGACAGTCAAACGGTCAGCCCCAGCATTTT
>.|TRBV9|.|TRBJ1-1
CASSQLWDDTEAFF
TGTGCCAGCAGCCAACTATGGGATGACACTGAAGCTTTCTTT
>TRBD1|TRBV6-5|.|TRBJ1-2
CASSSTTGFGYGYTF
TGTGCCAGCAGTTCAACGACAGGGTTCGGCTATGGCTACACCTTC
>.|TRBV30|.|TRBJ1-4
CASTPGVGNEKLFF
TGTGCCTCCACCCCCGGGGTGGGTAATGAAAAACTGTTTTTT
>TRBD2|TRBV9|.|TRBJ2-1
CASSVDSGTHNEQFF
TGTGCCAGCAGCGTAGATAGCGGGACCCACAATGAGCAGTTCTTC
>TRBD1|TRBV14|.|TRBJ1-1
CASRTAGTAPRAFF
TGTGCCAGCAGAACCGCCGGGACAGCACCCCGAGCTTTCTTT
>.|TRBV4-3|.|TRBJ2-2
CASSRGTLYTGELFF
TGCGCCAGCAGCCGAGGGACGTTATACACCGGGGAGCTGTTTTTT
>TRBD2|TRBV19|.|TRBJ2-1
CAISPLAGGGGEQFF
TGTGCCATCTCCCCCCTAGCGGGGGGTGGGGGTGAGCAGTTCTTC
>.|TRBV27|.|TRBJ2-2
CASSSRGAGTGELFF
TGTGCCAGCAGTAGTCGGGGGGCGGGCACCGGGGAGCTGTTTTTT
>TRBD2|TRBV5-5|few|TRBJ2-1
CASSSQTGLAHNEQFF
TGTGCCAGCAGCTCACAAACGGGACTAGCGCACAATGAGCAGTTCTTC
>TRBD2|TRBV2|.|TRBJ2-1
CASRPVAGVQFF
TGTGCCAGCAGGCCGGTAGCGGGGGTGCAGTTCTTC
>.|TRBV18|once|TRBJ1-2
CASSNLSYGYTF
TGTGCCAGCTCAAATTTAAGCTATGGCTACACCTTC
>.|TRBV9|.|TRBJ1-3
CASSSRSGSGNTIYF
TGTGCCAGCAGCTCCCGTTCCGGCTCCGGAAACACCATATATTTT